The following is a T cell receptor (beta chain) sequence with its context. Germline V gene sequence: CDR1 MNHEY, CDR2 SMNVEV (reference sequence). J was trimmed by 1 base and V by 6 bases; bases with no gene match: 6. This CDR3 contains 15 residues. This sample is drawn from a study of blood T cell repertoires in COVID-19. Sequenced by immunoSEQ multiplex PCR; TCRdb stores in-frame clones only, minus some. Counted here are roughly 700,000 clones, 70% to 90% occurring once; the ten biggest clones make up under 0.3%. Source material: peripheral blood. V is TRBV27 and J is TRBJ1-5, with TRBD1 identical over 7 bases. The receptor was isolated from a woman aged 18-29 years with acute or convalescent COVID-19. CDR3 residues: CASSPTGLSNQPQHF. The CDR3 DNA reads as TGTGCCAGCAGCCCGACAGGGCTGAGCAATCAGCCCCAGCATTTT.